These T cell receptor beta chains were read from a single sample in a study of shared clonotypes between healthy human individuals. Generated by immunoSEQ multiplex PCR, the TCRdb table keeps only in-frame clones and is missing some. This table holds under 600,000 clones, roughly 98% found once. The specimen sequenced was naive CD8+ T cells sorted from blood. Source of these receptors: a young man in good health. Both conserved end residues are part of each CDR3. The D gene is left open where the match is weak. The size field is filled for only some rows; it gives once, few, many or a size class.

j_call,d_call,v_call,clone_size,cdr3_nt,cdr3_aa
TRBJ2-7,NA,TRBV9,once,TGTGCCAGCAGCGCAAAAGCAGGGCACGAGCAGTACTTC,CASSAKAGHEQYF
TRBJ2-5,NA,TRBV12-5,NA,TGTGCTAGTGGTTTGTCCTCCAGGGAAGAGACCCAGTACTTC,CASGLSSREETQYF
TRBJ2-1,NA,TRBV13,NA,TGTGCCAGCAGCTCTAGCGAACTGAGCTCCTACAATGAGCAGTTCTTC,CASSSSELSSYNEQFF
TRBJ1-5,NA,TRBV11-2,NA,TGTGCCAGCAGCAGTGAGACAGACAATCAGCCCCAGCATTTT,CASSSETDNQPQHF
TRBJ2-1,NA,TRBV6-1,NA,TGTGCCAGCAGTGGGAGCTCCTACAATGAGCAGTTCTTC,CASSGSSYNEQFF
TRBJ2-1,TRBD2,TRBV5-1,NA,TGCGCCAGCAGCTTGGTGGCTAGCGGGTACAATGAGCAGTTCTTC,CASSLVASGYNEQFF
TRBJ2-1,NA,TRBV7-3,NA,TGTGCCAGCAGCCTCGGAGTAGCGGACTACAATGAGCAGTTCTTC,CASSLGVADYNEQFF
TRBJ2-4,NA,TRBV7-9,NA,TGCGCAGGGAATCCCAAAAACATTCAGTACTTC,CAGNPKNIQYF
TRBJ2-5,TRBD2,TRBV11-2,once,TGTGCCAGCAGCCCGTCTAGCGGGAGAAAAGAGACCCAGTACTTC,CASSPSSGRKETQYF
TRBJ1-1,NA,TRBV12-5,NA,TGTGCTAGTGGTGCAGGGACGGTGAACACTGAAGCTTTCTTT,CASGAGTVNTEAFF
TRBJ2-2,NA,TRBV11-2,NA,TGTGCCAGCAGCTTAGGCAGGGGGAACACCGGGGAGCTGTTTTTT,CASSLGRGNTGELFF
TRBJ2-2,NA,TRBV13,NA,TGTGCCAGCAGCTTAGACTCGCCTCAATACAGCACCGGGGAGCTGTTTTTT,CASSLDSPQYSTGELFF
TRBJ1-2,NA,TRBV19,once,TGTGCCAGTAGTATTGGGGCGTCAACAGGTCCCAACTTC,CASSIGASTGPNF
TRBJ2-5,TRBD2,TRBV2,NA,TGTGCCAGCAGGGGCCTAGCGGGAGGGGCAGAGACCCAGTACTTC,CASRGLAGGAETQYF
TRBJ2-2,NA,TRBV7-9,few,TGTGCCAGCATGGGGAACACCGGGGAGCTGTTTTTT,CASMGNTGELFF
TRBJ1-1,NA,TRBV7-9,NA,TGTGCCAGCAGCCCCCGACTGGACGGGAACACTGAAGCTTTCTTT,CASSPRLDGNTEAFF
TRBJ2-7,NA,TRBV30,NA,TGTGCCTGGATACTAGCTCCCTTTAGCCCACATCGTGAGCAGTACTTC,CAWILAPFSPHREQYF
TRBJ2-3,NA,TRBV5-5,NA,TGTGCCAGCAGCTTGTTTGGGAACCCCACAGATACGCAGTATTTT,CASSLFGNPTDTQYF
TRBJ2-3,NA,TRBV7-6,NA,TGTGCCAGCAGCTTACGGAGGGAACAGGGGACAGATACGCAGTATTTT,CASSLRREQGTDTQYF
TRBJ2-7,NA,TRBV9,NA,TGTGCCAGCGGAGGAGGAGGGCTCCCCTACGAGCAGTACTTC,CASGGGGLPYEQYF
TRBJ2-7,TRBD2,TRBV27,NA,TGTGCCAGCAGTAGAACAGCGGGAGCTTTCTACGAGCAGTACTTC,CASSRTAGAFYEQYF
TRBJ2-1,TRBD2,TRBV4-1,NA,TGCGCCAGCAGCCTCGATAGCGGGTTGTCGTACAATGAGCAGTTCTTC,CASSLDSGLSYNEQFF